This TCR beta chain was recorded in a study of human T cells and chemical hapten exposure. Looking at the study overall: Yields of TCR per sample differed, chiefly owing to small differences in pooled library volume. Findings and limits, study-wide: Patch test score was positively correlated with the counts of TCRs that had expanded at PT1. Alopecia in the donors means their immune response may deviate from healthy people's.

Noted time point: patch test 1, 2 weeks after DPC sensitization. Treatment meaning: therapeutic diphenylcyclopropenone sensitization with weekly scalp DPC. This CDR3 has 19 amino acids. Losses at the gene ends were 6 bases for V and 5 bases for J; bases not matched to a gene: 18. Germline V gene lookup returns CDR1 MDHEN and CDR2 SYDVKM. As concerns this clonotype: The antigen is undetermined.

As the library was built, unique molecular identifiers were attached to individual cDNA molecules. TCRdb itself ran the RACE reads through MiXCR, one entry per CDR3 protein. The repertoire holds tens of thousands of distinct CDR3 sequences, with approximately 10% as singletons. This TCR was recovered from a man aged 35 to 55 with alopecia areata. Some clones in this sample may be carry-over from other donors' samples. The V call is TRBV28, the J call TRBJ2-1; TRBD2 matches 11 bases. Source: whole blood, taken in connection with sensitization to the hapten diphenylcyclopropenone (DPC). CDR3 amino acids: CASSKIAGGISNRNNEQFF. The CDR3 coding sequence is TGTGCCAGCAGCAAAATAGCGGGAGGGATAAGTAATCGAAACAATGAGCAGTTCTTC.